The 32 T cell receptor beta chains given below trace back to one sample, sequenced in a study of OX40 agonist ivuxolimab in advanced cancers. Sequencing used immunoSEQ multiplex PCR; TCRdb keeps in-frame clones, though not all of them. The table shows tens of thousands of clones, with about 93% occurring only once. The sequences come from CD4+ or CD8+ T cells sorted from blood, collected in a trial of the OX40 agonist ivuxolimab. These receptors were taken from an adult with an advanced solid tumor such as melanoma, head and neck, liver or kidney cancer.

This clone was detected once. V gene TRBV5-5 combines with J gene TRBJ2-7, with 7 positions matching TRBD1. Looked up from germline, CDR1 is SGHKS and CDR2 is YYEKEE (reference sequence). There are 15 residues in the CDR3. V was pared by 5 bases and J by 0 bases, with 8 bases of the junction left unmatched. The CDR3 DNA reads TGTGCCAGCAGACCCAGCAGGGGGAGCTCCTACGAGCAGTACTTC. This sequence encodes CASRPSRGSSYEQYF.

The chain uses TRBV6-1 and TRBJ1-1; D is possibly TRBD1 (5 bases). The germline gives CDR1 MNHNS, CDR2 SASEGT. The CDR3 totals 12 residues. With 6 bases removed from V and 8 bases from J, the gap between germline ends came to 13 bases. The CDR3 region is CASSGPGVEAFF. CDR3 nucleotides: TGTGCCAGCAGCGGACCGGGGGTCGAAGCTTTCTTT.

The V gene is TRBV28, the J gene TRBJ1-1, with 8 bases matching TRBD1. Trimming cost V 5 bases and J 0 bases; bases outside gene matches: 5. The germline gives CDR1 MDHEN, CDR2 SYDVKM. The CDR3 totals 15 residues. As DNA, the CDR3 is TGTGCCAGCAGTCCGTTGGGACAGGTGAACACTGAAGCTTTCTTT. Encoded protein: CASSPLGQVNTEAFF.

This clone has a single count. The chain is built from TRBV5-1 and TRBJ1-1; TRBD1 agrees at 7 bases. The CDR3 totals 15 residues. Germline V gene lookup returns CDR1 SGHRS and CDR2 YFSETQ. Losses at the gene ends were 4 bases for V and 3 bases for J; bases not matched to a gene: 9. The CDR3, as DNA: TGCGCCAGCAGCCCCGACAGGGAGGAGGACACTGAAGCTTTCTTT. Residues: CASSPDREEDTEAFF.

This chain connects TRBV5-4 to TRBJ2-3; the match to TRBD2 covers 10 bases. CDR1 SGHNT and CDR2 YYREEE come from the germline V gene (reference sequence). The CDR3 sequence is 15 residues long. With 1 base clipped from V and 5 bases from J, the junction kept 4 bases outside the gene matches. CDR3 sequence: CASSLLIAGGDTQYF. DNA of the CDR3: TGTGCCAGCAGCTTGTTGATAGCGGGAGGAGATACGCAGTATTTT.

This clone was detected only once. This chain joins TRBV9 and TRBJ2-5; TRBD1 matches 9 bases. V dropped 2 bases and J dropped 1; count of bases not matched to a gene: 6. The length of the CDR3 is 16 residues. Germline V gene data show CDR1 as SGDLS and CDR2 as YYNGEE. The CDR3 region has the DNA TGTGCCAGCAGCGTTGGAACAGGGGGCCTCCAAGAGACCCAGTACTTC. Translating gives CASSVGTGGLQETQYF.

The V and J genes are TRBV6-5 and TRBJ1-5, with D unclear. Germline CDR1 and CDR2: MNHEY and SVGAGI. V gave up 4 bases and J gave up 6 bases, with 10 bases separating them. There are 13 residues in the CDR3. The CDR3 DNA follows: TGTGCCAGCAGTTTTCGAAAGGGTCAGCCCCAGCATTTT. This translates into CASSFRKGQPQHF.

The gene calls are TRBV30 and TRBJ2-3; D unresolved. The V end was cut by 0 bases, the J end by 3 bases, with 13 bases between. Germline CDR1 reads GTSNPN; CDR2 reads SVGIG (reference sequence). The CDR3 is made up of 15 amino acids. The CDR3 loop is CAWSVGSIDTDTQYF. The CDR3 bases are TGTGCCTGGAGTGTAGGGTCTATCGATACAGATACGCAGTATTTT.

The chain links TRBV19 to TRBJ1-5, with 9 positions matching TRBD1. CDR1 LNHDA and CDR2 SQIVND come from the germline V gene (reference sequence). The ends lost 5 bases at V and 6 bases at J; junction bases unmatched: 8. The CDR3 covers 15 residues. The CDR3 DNA reads as TGTGCCAGTAGTTCGGGACAGGGTTTTTTTCAGCCCCAGCATTTT. Residues: CASSSGQGFFQPQHF.

The chain employs TRBV4-1 and TRBJ1-1; TRBD1 matches 10 bases. CDR3 size: 15 residues. Germline V gene data show CDR1 as MGHRA and CDR2 as YSYEKL. V lost 4 bases and J lost 4; bases outside the gene matches: 6. The chain's CDR3 is CASSPRQGAGTEAFF. Here the CDR3 DNA reads TGCGCCAGCAGCCCTCGACAGGGGGCAGGCACTGAAGCTTTCTTT.

The chain joins TRBV27 to TRBJ1-4, with 10 positions matching TRBD1. This CDR3 has 17 amino acids. J lost 0 bases, V lost 10 bases, and 11 bases had no gene match. Germline CDR1 reads MNHEY; CDR2 reads SMNVEV (reference sequence). The CDR3 sequence: CATSRGTGVATNEKLFF. In DNA form, the CDR3 reads TGTGCCACCAGCCGGGGGACAGGGGTCGCAACTAATGAAAAACTGTTTTTT.

The chain employs TRBV27 and TRBJ2-1; possible D gene TRBD2, 5 bases. Germline CDR1 and CDR2: MNHEY and SMNVEV (reference sequence). V was pared by 5 bases and J by 2 bases, with 7 bases between. The CDR3 loop spans 13 amino acids. CDR3 sequence (DNA): TGTGCCAGCAGTCGAGGGACCTACAATGAGCAGTTCTTC. Its translation is CASSRGTYNEQFF.

The V and J genes are TRBV6-6 and TRBJ1-4; no clear D. Per the germline V gene, CDR1 is MNHNY and CDR2 is SVGAGI (reference sequence). This CDR3 has 14 amino acids. V lost 0 bases and J 5 bases, leaving 7 bases between the germline ends. CDR3: CASSYSGSNEKLFF. The CDR3, as DNA: TGTGCCAGCAGTTACTCGGGAAGCAATGAAAAACTGTTTTTT.

The rearrangement uses TRBV5-1 and TRBJ1-1, with 8 bases lining up with TRBD1. After removal of 3 bases from V and 6 bases from J, the junction contained 4 bases not matched to a gene. The CDR3 has 13 amino acids. Germline CDR1 SGHRS, CDR2 YFSETQ. CDR3 nucleotide sequence: TGCGCCAGCAGCTACACAGGGGGGGCTGAAGCTTTCTTT. Translation gives CASSYTGGAEAFF.

The chain employs TRBV11-2 and TRBJ1-1; D is unclear. Germline V gene sequence: CDR1 SGHAT, CDR2 FQNNGV. This CDR3 comprises 11 residues. V gave up 3 bases and J gave up 2 bases, with 1 base separating them. CDR3: CASSFNTEAFF. CDR3 DNA sequence: TGTGCCAGCAGCTTTAACACTGAAGCTTTCTTT.

V and J are TRBV9 and TRBJ1-2, with D possibly being TRBD1 (6 bases). This CDR3 has 16 residues. Germline assignment: CDR1 SGDLS and CDR2 YYNGEE. Trimming took 0 bases from V and 4 from J, leaving 16 bases between them. The CDR3 nucleotides are TGTGCCAGCAGCGTAGAGGACAGCACCCTTTTCTATGGCTACACCTTC. Translation: CASSVEDSTLFYGYTF.

The rearrangement links TRBV4-1 to TRBJ2-7, with 7 bases aligning to TRBD2. The CDR3 contains 16 residues. V shed 0 bases, J shed 3 bases, and the junction held 8 bases outside the gene matches. Germline V gives CDR1 MGHRA, CDR2 YSYEKL. This CDR3 reads CASSQDWGEGLYEQYF. The CDR3 coding sequence is TGCGCCAGCAGCCAAGATTGGGGGGAGGGCCTCTACGAGCAGTACTTC.

Written as DNA, the CDR3 is TGTGCCAGCAGCGTACAGGGGGCGGAATTTGTAGAGACCCAGTACTTC. It encodes CASSVQGAEFVETQYF. The chain carries TRBV9 and TRBJ2-5, with 8 bases aligning to TRBD1. The germline V gene has CDR1 SGDLS and CDR2 YYNGEE. Losses at the gene ends were 1 base for V and 4 bases for J; bases not matched to a gene: 9. The CDR3 spans 16 residues.

The chain joins TRBV15 to TRBJ2-7; no clear D gene. Between the trimmed V and J ends, which lost 4 bases and 5 bases, there was a span of 15 bases. Germline V lookup: CDR1 LNHNV, CDR2 YYDKDF (reference sequence). The CDR3 is 14 residues long. The CDR3 nucleotides are TGTGCCACCAGCAATGAAGAGATTGGGGACGAGCAGTACTTC. Translated: CATSNEEIGDEQYF.

The chain is built from TRBV11-1 and TRBJ2-5; D gene unclear. V dropped 3 bases and J dropped 5 bases, with 13 bases sitting between them. Germline V CDR1 and CDR2: SGHAT, FQDESV (reference sequence). This CDR3 contains 14 residues. CDR3 sequence reads: CASSFGGFRETQYF. The CDR3 coding sequence is TGTGCCAGCAGCTTTGGCGGTTTTCGGGAGACCCAGTACTTC.

The J gene is TRBJ2-7, the V gene TRBV7-8; D is unclear. From germline, CDR1 is SGHVS and CDR2 FQNEAQ. The CDR3 loop spans 14 amino acids. Between the trimmed V and J ends, which lost 1 base and 0 bases, there was a span of 7 bases. The CDR3 protein is CASSLDKFSYEQYF. CDR3 coding DNA: TGTGCCAGCAGCTTAGATAAGTTCTCCTACGAGCAGTACTTC.

The chain recombines TRBV11-2 with TRBJ2-7; a weak D match, TRBD1 (6 bases). Germline V gives CDR1 SGHAT, CDR2 FQNNGV. Trimming left V 0 bases short and J 4 bases short, with 10 bases between. This CDR3 region has 14 residues. The CDR3 region is CASSLEQGRYEQYF. Here the CDR3 DNA reads TGTGCCAGCAGCTTAGAGCAGGGGAGATACGAGCAGTACTTC.

This clone has only a few counts. The chain uses TRBV28 and TRBJ1-2; maybe TRBD1 (5 bases). Germline V gene data show CDR1 as MDHEN and CDR2 as SYDVKM. V shed 2 bases and J shed 4 bases, with 11 bases lying between them. This CDR3 contains 14 residues. The CDR3 region has the DNA TGTGCCAGCAGTTTACTAGGGCAGGGCTATGGCTACACCTTC. It is translated as CASSLLGQGYGYTF.

This sequence joins TRBV6-4 and TRBJ2-7, with a weak D call TRBD1 (5 bases). The germline CDR1 and CDR2 sequences are MRHNA and SNTAGT. This CDR3 spans 14 amino acids. The V end lost 6 bases, the J end lost 0 bases, and 12 bases lay between the germline ends. The CDR3 DNA reads as TGTGCCAGCAGAGCCGACAGCTACTCCTACGAGCAGTACTTC. Translated: CASRADSYSYEQYF.

Note on this clone: The identical CDR3 is also encoded by other nucleotide sequences in the sample. V usage is TRBV4-1 and J usage is TRBJ1-1; 7 bases fit TRBD1. Germline CDR1 is MGHRA and CDR2 is YSYEKL. This CDR3 spans 15 amino acids. The V and J ends lost 1 base and 4 bases, in that order; junction bases with no gene match: 6. The DNA for the CDR3 is TGCGCCAGCAGCCAAGCTTCCACAGGGGTCACTGAAGCTTTCTTT. Encoded protein: CASSQASTGVTEAFF.

The rearrangement joins TRBV7-9 to TRBJ2-1; the match to TRBD2 covers 9 bases. Trimming at V came to 5 bases and at J to 1 base, leaving 6 bases not matched to a gene. Germline CDR1 reads SEHNR; CDR2 reads FQNEAQ (reference sequence). The CDR3 covers 16 residues. CDR3 nucleotides: TGTGCCAGCAGCCCCCCGAGCGGGAGGTCCTACAATGAGCAGTTCTTC. Amino acid sequence: CASSPPSGRSYNEQFF.

The chain joins TRBV11-2 to TRBJ2-3; D is unclear. The CDR3 length is 15 residues. Trimming left V 3 bases short and J 2 bases short, with 12 bases between. Germline CDR1 reads SGHAT; CDR2 reads FQNNGV. The CDR3 bases are TGTGCCAGCAGCTTCGCCGGGCCCATCACAGATACGCAGTATTTT. It specifies CASSFAGPITDTQYF.

The chain couples TRBV27 to TRBJ2-6; D not resolved. Germline lookup yields CDR1 MNHEY and CDR2 SMNVEV (reference sequence). V was clipped by 9 bases and J by 0 bases, with 9 bases between them. The CDR3 is 14 residues long. DNA for the CDR3: TGTGCCAGTTGGACGTCCTCTGGGGCCAACGTCCTGACTTTC. Translation gives CASWTSSGANVLTF.

The chain couples TRBV27 to TRBJ1-2, with 10 positions matching TRBD1. The CDR3 contains 14 residues. V dropped 7 bases and J dropped 8; count of bases not matched to a gene: 10. In germline, CDR1 is MNHEY, CDR2 SMNVEV (reference sequence). CDR3 protein: CASTKTGGVFGYTF. CDR3 sequence (DNA): TGTGCCAGCACCAAGACAGGGGGCGTCTTCGGCTACACCTTC.

The chain links TRBV7-9 to TRBJ2-1; 7 nucleotides line up with TRBD2. Germline CDR1 SEHNR, CDR2 FQNEAQ (reference sequence). Trimming removed 0 bases from V and 5 bases from J; junction bases left unmatched: 4. The CDR3 runs 15 residues. CDR3 DNA sequence: TGTGCCAGCAGCTTAGCCAGCGGGGCCCACAATGAGCAGTTCTTC. Its protein is CASSLASGAHNEQFF. The entire variable domain, with the rest obtained from reference TRBV7-9 and TRBJ2-1, is as follows: DTGVSQNPRHKITKRGQNVTFRCDPISEHNRLYWYRQTLGQGPEFLTYFQNEAQLEKSRLLSDRFSAERPKGSFSTLEIQRTEQGDSAMYLCASSLASGAHNEQFFGPGTRLTVL.

The V call is TRBV29-1, the J call TRBJ2-7, with 7 bases identical to TRBD1. The CDR3 has 15 amino acids. From germline, CDR1 is SQVTM and CDR2 ANQGSEA. V lost 2 bases, J lost 1 base, and 8 bases stayed unmatched. The CDR3 loop reads CSVELHRGRSYEQYF. The CDR3 DNA reads as TGCAGCGTTGAACTCCACAGGGGCCGTTCCTACGAGCAGTACTTC.

This clone was observed once. This chain joins TRBV21-1 and TRBJ2-5; the DNA was not used to check the table's D call, TRBD1. TRBV21-1 is annotated as a pseudogene. This CDR3 comprises 17 residues. CDR3 bases: TGTGCCAGCAGCAAAGAGGGCGGGACAGGCCGGGGTGAGACCCAGTACTTC. Encoded protein: CASSKEGGTGRGETQYF.